This entry concerns a single TCR beta chain. Its antigen is not known. These patients, aged 18 to 65, had recently diagnosed hyperthyroidism lasting under 2 months. Uncontrolled infection, other autoimmune disease, pregnancy and lactation each barred patients from inclusion. Fresh peripheral blood, approximately 9.7 ml, was the source of the PBMCs. RNA transcripts gave rise to amplified TCR beta CDR3 regions. A set of HTBI primers served as the primers for a first-round RT-PCR of the TCR CDR3. TCRdb reprocessed the multiplex PCR reads with MiXCR, giving one entry per CDR3 protein. This table holds about 510,000 distinct CDR3 sequences, roughly 15% found once. Germline V CDR1 and CDR2: SGHVS, FNYEAQ. Trimming cost V 5 bases and J 2 bases, with 13 bases left between them. This CDR3 has 14 residues. The data were obtained in a study of T cells in Graves' hyperthyroidism and ophthalmopathy. Whole-study results and caveats: The majority of expanded thyroid clonotypes above 0.001 also appeared in blood.

The sequence came from a woman aged 40 to 50 with Graves' hyperthyroidism. The rearrangement links TRBV7-6 to TRBJ2-7; D remains unclear. What was sequenced was blood. In DNA, the CDR3 is TGTGCCAGCAGCCCCCATCATCTAGCCTACGAGCAGTACTTC. It yields the protein CASSPHHLAYEQYF.